The 7 T cell receptor beta chains below were found in one sample sequenced in a study of memory CD4+ T cells and cytomegalovirus serostatus. Here immunoSEQ multiplex PCR was the method, and the copy in TCRdb shows in-frame clones only, minus some. Of roughly 84,000 clones listed, around 80% were seen once; the top ten hold around 0.73%. Single viable CD3+CD4+CD8-CD45RO+ cells were sorted as the memory CD4+ T cells. The specimen sequenced was memory CD4+ T cells from blood. The receptors were sampled from an adult in good health and CMV-seronegative.

This chain connects TRBV5-5 to TRBJ2-2; 8 bases agree with TRBD1. From germline, CDR1 is SGHKS and CDR2 YYEKEE (reference sequence). The CDR3 totals 15 residues. V trimming: 3 bases; J trimming: 1 base; junction bases outside the gene matches: 2. CDR3 region: CASSSGTGNTGELFF. The CDR3 DNA reads TGTGCCAGCAGCTCTGGGACAGGGAACACCGGGGAGCTGTTTTTT.

CDR3 protein: CASSLEGSLMAREQFF. CDR3 nucleotides: TGTGCCAGCAGCTTAGAGGGCTCCCTGATGGCCAGAGAGCAGTTCTTC. The chain couples TRBV7-2 to TRBJ2-1; D gene ambiguous. Germline V gives CDR1 SGHTA, CDR2 FQGNSA. Trimming stripped 1 base from V and 10 bases from J, with 20 bases between. CDR3 length: 16 amino acids. Full variable domain (missing parts from reference TRBV7-2 and TRBJ2-1): GAGVSQSPSNKVTEKGKDVELRCDPISGHTALYWYRQSLGQGLEFLIYFQGNSAPDKSGLPSDRFSAERTGGSVSTLTIQRTQQEDSAVYLCASSLEGSLMAREQFFGPGTRLTVL.

In this sample, this clone turned up once. The chain carries TRBV2 and TRBJ1-3; 7 bases map to TRBD1. Per the germline V gene, CDR1 is SNHLY and CDR2 is FYNNEI. This CDR3 is 14 amino acids long. J gave up 4 bases and V 5 bases, and 5 bases lay outside the gene matches. The CDR3 spells CASSFDREGNTIYF. Here the CDR3 DNA reads TGTGCCAGCAGTTTCGACAGGGAAGGAAACACCATATATTTT.

The CDR3 here is CASSLEGGQETQYF. The CDR3 DNA follows: TGTGCCAGCAGCCTGGAAGGGGGGCAAGAGACCCAGTACTTC. The V gene is TRBV2, the J gene TRBJ2-5; D tentatively fits TRBD1 or TRBD2 (6 bases each). Trimming shortened V by 6 bases and J by 2 bases, and 13 bases separated the two germline ends. Germline CDR1 reads SNHLY; CDR2 reads FYNNEI. The CDR3 extends over 14 amino acids.

The chain's CDR3 is CASSEGHRDYGYTF. In nucleotides, the CDR3 is TGTGCCAGCAGTGAAGGTCACAGGGATTATGGCTACACCTTC. The chain is built from TRBV6-1 and TRBJ1-2; a weak D match, TRBD1 (6 bases). The V gene lost 1 base and the J gene lost 5 bases, with 11 bases spanning the gap. Germline loops: CDR1 MNHNS, CDR2 SASEGT. This CDR3 has 14 residues.

This rearrangement joins TRBV6-1 to TRBJ1-4; possible D gene TRBD1, 5 bases. Trimming pared 7 bases from V and 7 bases from J, leaving 13 bases between. CDR1 MNHNS and CDR2 SASEGT come from the germline V gene. The CDR3 length is 13 residues. The CDR3 coding sequence is TGTGCCAGCAAGGGACGAGTTGGTGAAAAACTGTTTTTT. Amino acids: CASKGRVGEKLFF.

For the CDR3, the DNA is TGTGCCAGCAGTGATCTAAGCCAGGGACCCAATGAGCAGTTCTTC. Translated, it gives CASSDLSQGPNEQFF. The chain joins TRBV6-1 to TRBJ2-1; possibly TRBD1 or TRBD2 for D (5 bases each). Germline lookup yields CDR1 MNHNS and CDR2 SASEGT. The CDR3 runs 15 residues. Deletions cut 3 bases from V and 6 bases from J, with 15 bases between.